The 29 T cell receptor beta chains given below trace back to one sample, sequenced in a study of vaccination and CD4 T cells after COVID-19. These receptors' antigens are unknown. Treatment indicated: roughly ten-day PBMC culture with coronavirus spike peptide pools or control peptides (ViraFEST assay). An Oncomine TCR Beta short-read assay was used to sequence the DNA from cultured CD4+ T cells. TCRdb redid the calling of the PCR reads with MiXCR, one entry per CDR3 protein. This table has several thousand distinct CDR3 sequences, roughly a sixth appearing once. The sample consisted of CD4+ T cells from blood, cultured in vitro. Receptor source: a human donor who had recovered from COVID-19.

The rearrangement links TRBV20-1 to TRBJ2-3, with TRBD2 identical over 12 bases. The CDR3 extends over 16 amino acids. Germline CDR1 and CDR2: DFQATT and SNEGSKA (reference sequence). V gave up 3 bases and J gave up 5 bases; unmatched junction bases: 9. This chain's CDR3 is CSARPGLAGYEDTQYF. In DNA form, the CDR3 reads TGCAGTGCTAGGCCCGGACTAGCGGGGTACGAAGATACGCAGTATTTT.

This clonotype was detected a few times. The chain employs TRBV20-1 and TRBJ2-7, with 8 bases fitting TRBD1. The junction had 8 bases not matched to a gene; V was cut back by 7 bases and J by 0 bases. This CDR3 comprises 14 residues. The germline CDR1 and CDR2 sequences are DFQATT and SNEGSKA (reference sequence). The DNA for the CDR3 is TGCAGTGTCAATCGACAGGGGAGCTCCTACGAGCAGTACTTC. Translating gives CSVNRQGSSYEQYF.

The chain employs TRBV5-1 and TRBJ1-3; 9 nucleotides match TRBD1. The V gene's germline CDR1 is SGHRS and CDR2 YFSETQ. The CDR3 has 17 amino acids. Trimming removed 6 bases from V and 0 bases from J; junction bases left unmatched: 10. Written as DNA, the CDR3 is TGCGCCAGCACCCCGGGACAGGGAAGGTCCTCTGGAAACACCATATATTTT. It encodes CASTPGQGRSSGNTIYF.

A few counts support this clonotype. V gene TRBV20-1 combines with J gene TRBJ2-1; TRBD2 aligns across 10 bases. V was pared by 5 bases and J by 6 bases, with 13 bases of the junction left unmatched. The CDR3 consists of 16 residues. CDR1 and CDR2 from the germline V gene are DFQATT and SNEGSKA (reference sequence). Here the CDR3 reads CSASPAGGKGGNEQFF. The CDR3 nucleotides read TGCAGTGCTTCTCCAGCGGGGGGGAAGGGTGGCAATGAGCAGTTCTTC.

The CDR3 DNA sequence: TGTGCCTGGGGGGGGGACAGGCCTGGGGCCAACGTCCTGACTTTC. Protein product: CAWGGDRPGANVLTF. The chain employs TRBV30 and TRBJ2-6, with a possible D match to TRBD1 (8 bases). The CDR3 loop spans 15 amino acids. With 5 bases removed from V and 2 bases from J, the gap between germline ends came to 13 bases. The V gene's germline CDR1 is GTSNPN and CDR2 SVGIG (reference sequence).

In this sample, this clonotype is medium-sized. This chain connects TRBV20-1 to TRBJ2-1; maybe TRBD1 (7 bases). This CDR3 is built from 13 residues. Germline V lookup: CDR1 DFQATT, CDR2 SNEGSKA (reference sequence). Trimming left V 5 bases short and J 9 bases short, with 17 bases between. CDR3 sequence: CSARSQGGGEQFF. In nucleotides, the CDR3 is TGCAGTGCTCGATCCCAGGGGGGCGGTGAGCAGTTCTTC.

This clonotype was detected a few times. The CDR3 region is CASSLTGGKGYTF. As DNA, the CDR3 is TGTGCCAGCAGTTTAACAGGGGGCAAGGGCTACACCTTC. V gene TRBV6-2 or TRBV6-3 combines with J gene TRBJ1-2, with 9 positions matching TRBD1. The germline CDR1 and CDR2 sequences are MNHEY and SVGEGT. J lost 8 bases, V lost 4 bases, and 5 bases had no gene match. The CDR3 consists of 13 residues.

J is TRBJ2-5 and V is TRBV6-5; D uncertain. V was pared by 2 bases and J by 1 base, with 20 bases between. This CDR3 has 18 residues. CDR1 is MNHEY and CDR2 is SVGAGI in the germline V gene. This chain's CDR3 is CASSYGQRSRPSQETQYF. The CDR3 DNA sequence: TGTGCCAGCAGTTACGGTCAACGGTCCCGCCCCAGCCAAGAGACCCAGTACTTC.

In its sample, this clonotype was seen a few times. The J gene is TRBJ2-5, the V gene TRBV20-1, with D maybe TRBD2 (5 bases). Germline values: CDR1 DFQATT, CDR2 SNEGSKA (reference sequence). The CDR3 has 11 residues. V dropped 7 bases and J dropped 5 bases, with 11 bases sitting between them. The CDR3, as DNA: TGCAGTGTCGACGGCGGGGAGACCCAGTACTTC. This sequence encodes CSVDGGETQYF.

This clonotype has only a few counts. V gene TRBV12-3 or TRBV12-4 combines with J gene TRBJ2-1; D ambiguous. Trimming removed 7 bases at V and 3 bases at J, with 13 bases between. The CDR3 consists of 14 residues. The chain's CDR3 is CASTSAVFYNEQFF. The CDR3 DNA is TGTGCCAGCACCTCCGCGGTTTTCTACAATGAGCAGTTCTTC.

This clonotype was recorded a few times. V gene TRBV12-5 combines with J gene TRBJ2-3; a weak D match, TRBD2 (6 bases). Germline CDR1 and CDR2: LGHNT and FRNRAP. V shed 10 bases and J shed 1 base, with 15 bases lying between them. This CDR3 spans 14 amino acids. Here the CDR3 DNA reads TGTGCTATTACCGGGGGTGGTGGCACAGATACGCAGTATTTT. Its protein is CAITGGGGTDTQYF.

This clonotype is medium-sized (0.01 to 0.1%) within its sample. The V gene is TRBV10-1, the J gene TRBJ1-1, with D unresolved. Per the germline V gene, CDR1 is WNHNN and CDR2 is SYGVQD (reference sequence). The length of the CDR3 is 12 residues. Trimming took 6 bases from V and 1 from J, leaving 6 bases between them. CDR3 nucleotide sequence: TGCGCCAGCAGCTCGGGGAACACTGAAGCTTTCTTT. The encoded protein is CASSSGNTEAFF.

The chain recombines TRBV4-1 with TRBJ1-1; D is uncertain. Trimming removed 3 bases from V and 3 bases from J, with 11 bases in between. This CDR3 comprises 14 residues. Germline values: CDR1 MGHRA, CDR2 YSYEKL. The CDR3 DNA reads as TGCGCCAGCAGCCAGATCGGAACGTACACTGAAGCTTTCTTT. This translates into CASSQIGTYTEAFF.

By share, this clonotype ranks as medium-sized. The J gene is TRBJ1-1, the V gene TRBV7-3, with 7 bases identical to TRBD1. The germline V gene encodes CDR1 SGHTA and CDR2 FQGTGA. The CDR3 runs to 17 residues. The V segment lost 5 bases and the J segment 4 bases; nucleotides outside the gene matches: 16. In nucleotides, the CDR3 is TGTGCCAGCAGCCCAAGCCTGACAGGGAGGGACGGCACTGAAGCTTTCTTT. Translation gives CASSPSLTGRDGTEAFF.

The rearrangement uses TRBV11-3 and TRBJ2-3, with D maybe TRBD2 (6 bases). V was cut by 5 bases and J by 0 bases, with 12 bases left in between. The CDR3 has 15 amino acids. Germline loops: CDR1 SGHNT, CDR2 YENEEA. The CDR3 region has the DNA TGTGCCAGCAGCCAGACCCGGGGGAGCACAGATACGCAGTATTTT. Its protein is CASSQTRGSTDTQYF.

The chain combines TRBV25-1 with TRBJ1-1; TRBD1 matches 8 bases. Germline V gene sequence: CDR1 MGHDK, CDR2 SYGVNS. Trimming at V came to 6 bases and at J to 5 bases, leaving 11 bases not matched to a gene. This CDR3 contains 15 residues. For the CDR3, the DNA is TGTGCCAGCAGGCCCCCCGGACAGGGCCGGACTGAAGCTTTCTTT. Protein product: CASRPPGQGRTEAFF.

The V gene is TRBV6-2 or TRBV6-3, the J gene TRBJ2-3, with 8 bases aligning to TRBD2. Germline trimming cut 6 bases from V and 2 bases from J; bases unmatched to any gene: 7. Per the germline V gene, CDR1 is MNHEY and CDR2 is SVGEGT. This CDR3 spans 15 amino acids. CDR3 sequence (DNA): TGTGCCAGCAGGGGGACGGGGGGGCTCACAGATACGCAGTATTTT. It codes for CASRGTGGLTDTQYF.

The CDR3 DNA sequence: TGTGCCAGCAGCTTTGAGGTCGGGGGGAGAGAGACCCAGTACTTC. Translating it yields CASSFEVGGRETQYF. V usage is TRBV5-5 and J usage is TRBJ2-5; 7 bases are shared with TRBD2. This CDR3 has 15 residues. The V segment lost 2 bases and the J segment 4 bases; nucleotides outside the gene matches: 8. Germline CDR1 is SGHKS and CDR2 is YYEKEE (reference sequence).

By proportion, this clonotype is medium-sized. The gene calls are TRBV7-9 and TRBJ1-2; 8 positions agree with TRBD1. The germline V gene encodes CDR1 SEHNR and CDR2 FQNEAQ (reference sequence). V lost 5 bases, J lost 8 bases, and 7 bases stayed unmatched. This CDR3 is built from 13 residues. The CDR3 loop reads CASSRTGNSGYTF. Here the CDR3 DNA reads TGTGCCAGCAGCCGGACAGGGAACTCGGGCTACACCTTC.

This clonotype qualifies as large. The gene calls are TRBV6-1 and TRBJ1-1; possibly TRBD1 for D (5 bases). The CDR3 sequence is 14 residues long. The ends were cut back, 6 bases at V and 3 bases at J, with 14 bases in the middle. Looked up from germline, CDR1 is MNHNS and CDR2 is SASEGT. The CDR3: CASSSRQSDTEAFF. The CDR3 bases are TGTGCCAGCAGCTCACGACAGTCTGACACTGAAGCTTTCTTT.

The chain recombines TRBV5-4 with TRBJ2-6; D gene unclear. The CDR3 runs to 13 residues. Germline V gene sequence: CDR1 SGHNT, CDR2 YYREEE (reference sequence). V dropped 1 base and J dropped 4 bases, with 3 bases sitting between them. CDR3 region: CASSLIGANVLTF. CDR3 nucleotide sequence: TGTGCCAGCAGCTTGATCGGGGCCAACGTCCTGACTTTC.

This clonotype ranks as medium-sized (0.01 to 0.1%). The J gene is TRBJ2-5, the V gene TRBV15; D is perhaps TRBD1 (7 bases). The CDR3 runs to 15 residues. Trimming stripped 5 bases from V and 4 bases from J, with 17 bases between. Per the germline V gene, CDR1 is LNHNV and CDR2 is YYDKDF (reference sequence). CDR3 sequence reads: CATSGGSGGRETQYF. The CDR3 DNA sequence: TGTGCCACCAGCGGGGGGTCAGGGGGGCGAGAGACCCAGTACTTC.

This clonotype was observed a few times. The rearrangement joins TRBV4-1 to TRBJ1-2, with D possibly matching TRBD1 (6 bases). From germline, CDR1 is MGHRA and CDR2 YSYEKL. The CDR3 contains 16 residues. V lost 0 bases to trimming and J lost 6 bases, with 17 bases between them. The CDR3 region has the DNA TGCGCCAGCAGCCAAGAAGGGAGAGGGGGTAAGGATGGCTACACCTTC. Its translation is CASSQEGRGGKDGYTF.

This clonotype has a handful of counts. For the CDR3, the DNA is TGTGCCAGCAGTTTAAACGAGCCCTATGGCTACACCTTC. It yields the protein CASSLNEPYGYTF. The chain recombines TRBV12-3 or TRBV12-4 with TRBJ1-2; D unresolved. Trimming took 2 bases from V and 4 from J, leaving 8 bases between them. The CDR3 is made up of 13 amino acids.

The table lists this clonotype with a few counts. The chain carries TRBV7-3 and TRBJ2-2; 8 nucleotides agree with TRBD2. The V gene's germline CDR1 is SGHTA and CDR2 FQGTGA. The CDR3 extends over 18 amino acids. V lost 5 bases and J lost 8; bases outside the gene matches: 19. The DNA for the CDR3 is TGTGCCAGCAGCGCTGCTCCGGCGGTAGCGGGGTCTGGGGGGGAGCTGTTTTTT. Translating gives CASSAAPAVAGSGGELFF.

In its sample, this clonotype was seen a few times. The chain employs TRBV11-2 and TRBJ1-2; D perhaps matches TRBD1 (5 bases). Trimming removed 0 bases at V and 4 bases at J, with 12 bases between. The CDR3 is made up of 15 amino acids. In germline, CDR1 is SGHAT, CDR2 FQNNGV. The CDR3 coding sequence is TGTGCCAGCAGCTTAGATTCTGCAGGGATCTATGGCTACACCTTC. Its translation: CASSLDSAGIYGYTF. The variable domain in full, with the rest retrieved from reference TRBV11-2 and TRBJ1-2, is EAGVAQSPRYKIIEKRQSVAFWCNPISGHATLYWYQQILGQGPKLLIQFQNNGVVDDSQLPKDRFSAERLKGVDSTLKIQPAKLEDSAVYLCASSLDSAGIYGYTFGSGTRLTVV.

This chain joins TRBV20-1 and TRBJ2-2; 8 nucleotides match TRBD2. The ends lost 6 bases at V and 7 bases at J; junction bases unmatched: 13. Germline assignment: CDR1 DFQATT and CDR2 SNEGSKA (reference sequence). The CDR3 is 15 amino acids. This CDR3 reads CSAQHRGGVGGELFF. The CDR3 DNA follows: TGCAGTGCGCAACATCGGGGGGGCGTCGGCGGGGAGCTGTTTTTT.

This clonotype is categorized as large. This chain uses TRBV30 with TRBJ2-1; D not certain. V was clipped by 5 bases and J by 5 bases, with 10 bases between them. Germline V lookup: CDR1 GTSNPN, CDR2 SVGIG (reference sequence). The CDR3 is made up of 12 amino acids. The CDR3: CAWAPGHNEQFF. Written as DNA, the CDR3 is TGTGCCTGGGCACCGGGCCACAATGAGCAGTTCTTC.

This clonotype was picked up a small number of times. The J gene is TRBJ1-2, the V gene TRBV11-2; D call uncertain. V lost 4 bases and J lost 4, with 16 bases in between. This CDR3 comprises 15 residues. CDR1 and CDR2 from the germline V gene are SGHAT and FQNNGV. CDR3 sequence (DNA): TGTGCCAGCAGCTCGTATCTCCGGGTCTCCTATGGCTACACCTTC. Translation gives CASSSYLRVSYGYTF.